This record looks at one T cell receptor beta chain sequence and its context. The time point denotes: patch test 1, 2 weeks after DPC sensitization. As to treatment: therapeutic diphenylcyclopropenone sensitization with weekly scalp DPC. TCRdb reprocessed the RACE reads with MiXCR, giving one entry per CDR3 protein. The sample includes about 120,000 distinct CDR3 sequences, roughly 13% of them seen just once. The data were obtained in a study of human T cells and chemical hapten exposure. About the research overall: Patients had diphenylcyclopropenone applied to the scalp weekly throughout the approximately 22-week study.

Sequenced material: whole blood, taken in connection with sensitization to the hapten diphenylcyclopropenone (DPC). This clonotype originated in a man between 18 and 29 years old with alopecia areata. Some clones in this sample may be carry-over from other donors' samples.

CDR3 DNA: TGTGCCAGTTTCCGGGACGCCCATCAAGGGGAGACCCAGTACTTC. Translation gives CASFRDAHQGETQYF. V and J are TRBV2 and TRBJ2-5; either TRBD1 or TRBD2 may supply D (5 bases each). The germline CDR1 and CDR2 sequences are SNHLY and FYNNEI. CDR3 size: 15 residues. The V and J ends lost 9 bases and 5 bases respectively, with 22 bases between them.